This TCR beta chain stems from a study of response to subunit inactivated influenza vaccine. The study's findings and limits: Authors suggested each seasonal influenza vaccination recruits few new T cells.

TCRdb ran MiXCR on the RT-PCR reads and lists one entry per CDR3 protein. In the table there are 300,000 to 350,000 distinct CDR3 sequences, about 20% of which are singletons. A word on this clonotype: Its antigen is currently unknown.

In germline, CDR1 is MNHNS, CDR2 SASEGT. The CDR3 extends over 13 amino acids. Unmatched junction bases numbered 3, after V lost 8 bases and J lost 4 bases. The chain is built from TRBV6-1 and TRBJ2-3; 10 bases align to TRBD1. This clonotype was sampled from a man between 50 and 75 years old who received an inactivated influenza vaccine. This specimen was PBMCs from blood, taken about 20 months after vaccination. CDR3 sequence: CASDRGQADTQYF. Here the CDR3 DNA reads TGTGCCAGCGACAGGGGGCAAGCAGATACGCAGTATTTT.